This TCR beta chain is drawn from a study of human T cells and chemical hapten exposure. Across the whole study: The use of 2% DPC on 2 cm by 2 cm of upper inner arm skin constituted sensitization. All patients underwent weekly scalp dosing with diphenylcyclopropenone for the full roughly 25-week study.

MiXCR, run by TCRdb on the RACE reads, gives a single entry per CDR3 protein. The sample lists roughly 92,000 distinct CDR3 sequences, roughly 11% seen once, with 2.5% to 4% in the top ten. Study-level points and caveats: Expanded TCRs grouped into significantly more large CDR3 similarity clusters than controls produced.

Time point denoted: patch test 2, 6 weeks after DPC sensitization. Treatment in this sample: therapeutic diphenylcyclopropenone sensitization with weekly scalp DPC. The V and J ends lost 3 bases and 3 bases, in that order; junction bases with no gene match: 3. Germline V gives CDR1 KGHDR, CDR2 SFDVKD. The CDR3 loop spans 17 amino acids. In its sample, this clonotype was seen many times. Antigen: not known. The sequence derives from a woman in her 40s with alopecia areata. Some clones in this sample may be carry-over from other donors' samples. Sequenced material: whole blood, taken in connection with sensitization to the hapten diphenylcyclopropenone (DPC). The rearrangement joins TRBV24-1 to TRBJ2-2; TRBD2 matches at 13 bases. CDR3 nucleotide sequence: TGTGCCACCAGTGATCCGGGACTAGCGGGGTACACCGGGGAGCTGTTTTTT. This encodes CATSDPGLAGYTGELFF.